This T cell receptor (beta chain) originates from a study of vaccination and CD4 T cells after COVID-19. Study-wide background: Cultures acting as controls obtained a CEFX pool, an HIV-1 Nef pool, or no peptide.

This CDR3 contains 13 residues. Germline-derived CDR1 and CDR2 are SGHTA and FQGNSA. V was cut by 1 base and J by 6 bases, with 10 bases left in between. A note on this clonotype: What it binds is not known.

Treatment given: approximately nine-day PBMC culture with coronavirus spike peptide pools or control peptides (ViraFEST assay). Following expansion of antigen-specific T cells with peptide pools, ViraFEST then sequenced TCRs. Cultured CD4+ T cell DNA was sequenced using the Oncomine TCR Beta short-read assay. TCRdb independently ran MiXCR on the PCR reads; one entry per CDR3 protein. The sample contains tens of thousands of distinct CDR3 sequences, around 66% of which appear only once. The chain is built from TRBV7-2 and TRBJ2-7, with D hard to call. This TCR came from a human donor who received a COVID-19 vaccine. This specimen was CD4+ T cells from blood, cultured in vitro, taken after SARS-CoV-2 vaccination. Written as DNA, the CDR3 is TGTGCCAGCAGCTTAGGCGTCGCTCTCGAGCAGTACTTC. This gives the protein CASSLGVALEQYF.